A selection of T cell receptor beta chains follows, all from one sample in a study of cytomegalovirus exposure and HLA in healthy donors. Here immunoSEQ multiplex PCR was the method, and the copy in TCRdb shows in-frame clones only, minus some. This sample has approximately 90,000 clones, with roughly two thirds found just once. The sample comprised PBMCs. The source is a woman in her forties or fifties in good health and CMV-seropositive. The CDR3 runs from the conserved cysteine through the conserved F or W. Each record gives: clone size, J gene, V gene, D gene, CDR3 protein, CDR3 DNA. The D gene is left open where the match is weak. Not all rows give a size; the values are once, few, many and, for expanded clones, a class.

clone size: .; J gene: TRBJ2-7; V gene: TRBV5-6; D gene: TRBD2; CDR3 protein: CASSAYGLAGPGSDEQYF; CDR3 DNA: TGTGCCAGCAGCGCTTACGGACTAGCGGGGCCGGGGTCCGACGAGCAGTACTTC
clone size: .; J gene: TRBJ2-3; V gene: TRBV27; D gene: TRBD2; CDR3 protein: CASTPFTHRGLAGGVSDTQYF; CDR3 DNA: TGTGCCAGCACTCCCTTCACCCACCGGGGACTAGCGGGAGGGGTCTCAGATACGCAGTATTTT
clone size: few; J gene: TRBJ1-5; V gene: TRBV6-5; D gene: .; CDR3 protein: CASRASGGDQPQHF; CDR3 DNA: TGTGCCAGCAGGGCCAGCGGGGGAGATCAGCCCCAGCATTTT
clone size: .; J gene: TRBJ2-2; V gene: TRBV30; D gene: .; CDR3 protein: CAWSGQNTGELFF; CDR3 DNA: TGTGCCTGGAGTGGACAGAACACCGGGGAGCTGTTTTTT
clone size: once; J gene: TRBJ2-1; V gene: TRBV23-1; D gene: TRBD2; CDR3 protein: CASSHDNKREPFDEQFF; CDR3 DNA: TGCGCCAGCAGCCATGACAATAAGCGGGAGCCTTTCGATGAGCAGTTCTTC
clone size: .; J gene: TRBJ1-6; V gene: TRBV6-5; D gene: TRBD1; CDR3 protein: CASSLQGVTSGSPLHF; CDR3 DNA: TGTGCCAGCAGTTTACAGGGGGTCACGAGCGGATCACCCCTCCACTTT
clone size: few; J gene: TRBJ2-1; V gene: TRBV5-6; D gene: .; CDR3 protein: CASSLQVAVYNEQFF; CDR3 DNA: TGTGCCAGCAGCTTGCAGGTAGCGGTCTACAATGAGCAGTTCTTC
clone size: .; J gene: TRBJ1-2; V gene: TRBV10-3; D gene: TRBD1; CDR3 protein: CAITATGTNYGYTF; CDR3 DNA: TGTGCCATCACCGCGACAGGGACTAACTATGGCTACACCTTC
clone size: .; J gene: TRBJ2-2; V gene: TRBV7-2; D gene: .; CDR3 protein: CASSLTPGMVTGELFF; CDR3 DNA: TGTGCCAGCAGCTTAACACCGGGGATGGTCACCGGGGAGCTGTTTTTT
clone size: .; J gene: TRBJ2-1; V gene: TRBV7-9; D gene: TRBD2; CDR3 protein: CASLLAGGPDEQFF; CDR3 DNA: TGTGCCAGCCTACTAGCGGGGGGTCCGGATGAGCAGTTCTTC
clone size: .; J gene: TRBJ2-2; V gene: TRBV6-5; D gene: TRBD1; CDR3 protein: CASSRTGGTVGELFF; CDR3 DNA: TGTGCCAGCAGTAGGACAGGGGGCACAGTCGGGGAGCTGTTTTTT
clone size: .; J gene: TRBJ2-1; V gene: TRBV11-3; D gene: TRBD2; CDR3 protein: CASSQGTSYGDEQFF; CDR3 DNA: TGTGCCAGCAGCCAAGGGACTAGCTATGGTGATGAGCAGTTCTTC
clone size: .; J gene: TRBJ2-7; V gene: TRBV21-1; D gene: .; CDR3 protein: CASSKGTGTGLTYEQYF; CDR3 DNA: TGTGCCAGCAGCAAAGGGACCGGGACAGGACTTACCTACGAGCAGTACTTC
clone size: .; J gene: TRBJ1-2; V gene: TRBV19; D gene: .; CDR3 protein: CASSPGAGNGYGYTF; CDR3 DNA: TGTGCCAGTAGTCCAGGCGCAGGGAACGGCTATGGCTACACCTTC
clone size: .; J gene: TRBJ2-2; V gene: TRBV10-3; D gene: TRBD2; CDR3 protein: CAISEARTGGTGELFF; CDR3 DNA: TGTGCCATCAGTGAAGCTCGGACGGGAGGAACCGGGGAGCTGTTTTTT
clone size: .; J gene: TRBJ2-7; V gene: TRBV5-4; D gene: TRBD2; CDR3 protein: CASSLDLAGGITSYEQYF; CDR3 DNA: TGTGCCAGCAGCTTGGATCTAGCGGGAGGGATTACCTCCTACGAGCAGTACTTC
clone size: .; J gene: TRBJ2-1; V gene: TRBV7-9; D gene: .; CDR3 protein: CASSLARASYNEQFF; CDR3 DNA: TGTGCCAGCAGCTTAGCGAGAGCTTCCTACAATGAGCAGTTCTTC
clone size: .; J gene: TRBJ1-5; V gene: TRBV28; D gene: .; CDR3 protein: CASSLMAVSNQPQHF; CDR3 DNA: TGTGCCAGCAGTTTAATGGCAGTTAGCAATCAGCCCCAGCATTTT
clone size: .; J gene: TRBJ2-2; V gene: TRBV27; D gene: .; CDR3 protein: CASSQGPTGELFF; CDR3 DNA: TGTGCCAGCAGCCAGGGTCCTACCGGGGAGCTGTTTTTT
clone size: once; J gene: TRBJ1-2; V gene: TRBV6-6; D gene: .; CDR3 protein: CASSYSGLNYGYTF; CDR3 DNA: TGTGCCAGCAGTTACTCGGGGCTAAACTATGGCTACACCTTC
clone size: .; J gene: TRBJ2-3; V gene: TRBV28; D gene: .; CDR3 protein: CASSSRPGSDTQYF; CDR3 DNA: TGTGCCAGCAGTTCCCGACCCGGGTCAGATACGCAGTATTTT
clone size: .; J gene: TRBJ2-3; V gene: TRBV27; D gene: .; CDR3 protein: CASSPTDGGTDTQYF; CDR3 DNA: TGTGCCAGCAGTCCGACGGATGGGGGGACAGATACGCAGTATTTT
clone size: few; J gene: TRBJ1-1; V gene: TRBV7-8; D gene: TRBD1; CDR3 protein: CASSLGRDRTEAFF; CDR3 DNA: TGTGCCAGCAGCTTAGGGCGGGACAGAACTGAAGCTTTCTTT
clone size: .; J gene: TRBJ1-1; V gene: TRBV28; D gene: .; CDR3 protein: CASSLYRGYNTEAFF; CDR3 DNA: TGTGCCAGCAGTTTATATAGGGGTTACAACACTGAAGCTTTCTTT
clone size: .; J gene: TRBJ2-5; V gene: TRBV11-2; D gene: TRBD1; CDR3 protein: CASSLRDRGREQYF; CDR3 DNA: TGTGCCAGCAGCCTCCGGGACAGGGGGCGGGAGCAGTACTTC
clone size: few; J gene: TRBJ2-1; V gene: TRBV29-1; D gene: .; CDR3 protein: CSVGLVNEQFF; CDR3 DNA: TGCAGCGTTGGACTAGTCAATGAGCAGTTCTTC
clone size: few; J gene: TRBJ2-3; V gene: TRBV29-1; D gene: .; CDR3 protein: CSVETGGTQYF; CDR3 DNA: TGCAGCGTTGAGACCGGAGGTACGCAGTATTTT
clone size: .; J gene: TRBJ2-5; V gene: TRBV7-9; D gene: TRBD2; CDR3 protein: CASSFGLDGTQYF; CDR3 DNA: TGTGCCAGCAGCTTCGGACTAGACGGGACCCAGTACTTC
clone size: .; J gene: TRBJ1-2; V gene: TRBV2; D gene: .; CDR3 protein: CASSEGGNNYGYTF; CDR3 DNA: TGTGCCAGCAGTGAGGGAGGGAACAACTATGGCTACACCTTC
clone size: once; J gene: TRBJ2-1; V gene: TRBV7-3; D gene: .; CDR3 protein: CASSLSPHNNEQFF; CDR3 DNA: TGTGCCAGCAGCTTATCACCCCACAACAATGAGCAGTTCTTC
clone size: once; J gene: TRBJ1-1; V gene: TRBV29-1; D gene: TRBD1; CDR3 protein: CSIRDSRNTEAFF; CDR3 DNA: TGCAGCATCAGGGACAGCCGGAACACTGAAGCTTTCTTT
clone size: .; J gene: TRBJ1-2; V gene: TRBV5-4; D gene: .; CDR3 protein: CASSRTQGNGYTF; CDR3 DNA: TGTGCCAGCAGTCGGACGCAGGGTAACGGCTACACCTTC
clone size: .; J gene: TRBJ2-5; V gene: TRBV18; D gene: TRBD2; CDR3 protein: CASSANWGGETQYF; CDR3 DNA: TGTGCCAGCTCAGCTAACTGGGGGGGGGAGACCCAGTACTTC
clone size: .; J gene: TRBJ2-1; V gene: TRBV5-1; D gene: TRBD1; CDR3 protein: CASSLAGTGNEQFF; CDR3 DNA: TGCGCCAGCAGCTTGGCCGGGACAGGGAATGAGCAGTTCTTC
clone size: .; J gene: TRBJ2-1; V gene: TRBV27; D gene: .; CDR3 protein: CASSSGYNEQFF; CDR3 DNA: TGTGCCAGCAGTAGCGGGTACAATGAGCAGTTCTTC
clone size: .; J gene: TRBJ1-5; V gene: TRBV18; D gene: TRBD1; CDR3 protein: CASSDTGGNPNSQPQHF; CDR3 DNA: TGTGCCAGCTCGGACACAGGGGGCAACCCCAATAGTCAGCCCCAGCATTTT
clone size: .; J gene: TRBJ1-5; V gene: TRBV5-6; D gene: .; CDR3 protein: CASSRTAHQPQHF; CDR3 DNA: TGTGCCAGCAGCCGAACAGCCCATCAACCCCAGCATTTT
clone size: few; J gene: TRBJ2-1; V gene: TRBV7-9; D gene: .; CDR3 protein: CSSSQDWGTYNEQFF; CDR3 DNA: TGTTCCAGCAGCCAGGATTGGGGGACTTACAATGAGCAGTTCTTC
clone size: .; J gene: TRBJ2-7; V gene: TRBV4-1; D gene: TRBD2; CDR3 protein: CASSPRLSGSYEQYF; CDR3 DNA: TGCGCCAGCAGCCCCCGCCTGAGCGGGAGCTACGAGCAGTACTTC
clone size: few; J gene: TRBJ2-3; V gene: TRBV9; D gene: TRBD2; CDR3 protein: CASSVTGLARNTDTQYF; CDR3 DNA: TGTGCCAGCAGCGTAACCGGACTAGCGAGAAACACAGATACGCAGTATTTT
clone size: .; J gene: TRBJ2-7; V gene: TRBV5-4; D gene: TRBD1; CDR3 protein: CASSARQGVPTYEQYF; CDR3 DNA: TGTGCCAGCAGCGCGAGGCAGGGGGTTCCTACCTACGAGCAGTACTTC
clone size: .; J gene: TRBJ2-1; V gene: TRBV6-1; D gene: .; CDR3 protein: CASSERGLYYNEQFF; CDR3 DNA: TGTGCCAGCAGTGAACGGGGATTATACTACAATGAGCAGTTCTTC
clone size: .; J gene: TRBJ1-2; V gene: TRBV5-1; D gene: TRBD1; CDR3 protein: CASSLGQGSSGYTF; CDR3 DNA: TGCGCCAGCAGCTTGGGACAGGGTTCGAGCGGCTACACCTTC
clone size: .; J gene: TRBJ2-3; V gene: TRBV7-2; D gene: TRBD2; CDR3 protein: CASSLVGGGTDTQYF; CDR3 DNA: TGTGCCAGCAGCTTAGTCGGCGGGGGAACAGATACGCAGTATTTT
clone size: .; J gene: TRBJ2-1; V gene: TRBV4-1; D gene: TRBD2; CDR3 protein: CASSQDPGRVSGITQYNEQFF; CDR3 DNA: TGCGCCAGCAGCCAAGATCCCGGGAGAGTTAGCGGGATAACCCAATACAATGAGCAGTTCTTC
clone size: .; J gene: TRBJ2-5; V gene: TRBV28; D gene: .; CDR3 protein: CASSRKDSWTQYF; CDR3 DNA: TGTGCCAGCAGCCGTAAGGACAGTTGGACCCAGTACTTC
clone size: .; J gene: TRBJ2-7; V gene: TRBV29-1; D gene: .; CDR3 protein: CSVEGARRNEQYF; CDR3 DNA: TGCAGCGTTGAGGGGGCGCGGAGGAACGAGCAGTACTTC
clone size: few; J gene: TRBJ2-3; V gene: TRBV28; D gene: .; CDR3 protein: CASSPPGVATNMNTDTQYF; CDR3 DNA: TGTGCCAGCAGTCCTCCTGGGGTAGCGACTAACATGAACACAGATACGCAGTATTTT
clone size: .; J gene: TRBJ2-3; V gene: TRBV5-1; D gene: TRBD1; CDR3 protein: CASSTGDGTDTQYF; CDR3 DNA: TGCGCCAGCAGTACAGGGGACGGCACAGATACGCAGTATTTT